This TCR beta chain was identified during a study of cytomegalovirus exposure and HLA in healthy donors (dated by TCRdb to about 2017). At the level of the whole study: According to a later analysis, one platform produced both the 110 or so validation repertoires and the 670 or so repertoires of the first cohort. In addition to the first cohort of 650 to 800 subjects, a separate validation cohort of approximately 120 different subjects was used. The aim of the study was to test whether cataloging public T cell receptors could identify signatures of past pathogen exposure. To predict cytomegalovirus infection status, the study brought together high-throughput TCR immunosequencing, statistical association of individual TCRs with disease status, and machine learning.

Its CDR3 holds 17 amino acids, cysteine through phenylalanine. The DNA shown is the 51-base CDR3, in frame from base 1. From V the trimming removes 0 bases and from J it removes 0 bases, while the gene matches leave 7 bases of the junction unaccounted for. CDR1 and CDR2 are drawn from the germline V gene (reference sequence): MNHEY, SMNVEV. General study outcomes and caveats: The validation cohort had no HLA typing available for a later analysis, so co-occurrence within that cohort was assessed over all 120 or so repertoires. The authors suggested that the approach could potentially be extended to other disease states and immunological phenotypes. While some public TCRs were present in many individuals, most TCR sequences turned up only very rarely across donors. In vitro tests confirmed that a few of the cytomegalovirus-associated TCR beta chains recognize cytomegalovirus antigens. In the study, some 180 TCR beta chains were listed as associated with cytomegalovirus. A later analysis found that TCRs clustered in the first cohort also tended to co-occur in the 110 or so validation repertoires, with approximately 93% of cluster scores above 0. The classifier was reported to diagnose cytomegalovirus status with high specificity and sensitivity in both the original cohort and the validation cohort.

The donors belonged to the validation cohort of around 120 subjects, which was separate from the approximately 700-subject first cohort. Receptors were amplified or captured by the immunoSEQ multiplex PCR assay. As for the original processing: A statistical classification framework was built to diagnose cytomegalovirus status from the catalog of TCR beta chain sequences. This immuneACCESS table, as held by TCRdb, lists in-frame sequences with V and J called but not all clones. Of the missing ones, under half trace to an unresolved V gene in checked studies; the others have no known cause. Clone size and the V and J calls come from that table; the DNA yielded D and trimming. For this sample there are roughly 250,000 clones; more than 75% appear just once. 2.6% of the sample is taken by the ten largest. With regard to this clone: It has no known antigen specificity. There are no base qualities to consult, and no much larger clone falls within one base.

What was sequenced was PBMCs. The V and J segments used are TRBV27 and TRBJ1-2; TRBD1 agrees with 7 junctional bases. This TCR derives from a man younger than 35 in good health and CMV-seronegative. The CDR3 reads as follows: CASSLSPGQLANYGYTF. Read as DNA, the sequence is TGTGCCAGCAGTTTATCGCCGGGACAGTTAGCTAACTATGGCTACACCTTC.